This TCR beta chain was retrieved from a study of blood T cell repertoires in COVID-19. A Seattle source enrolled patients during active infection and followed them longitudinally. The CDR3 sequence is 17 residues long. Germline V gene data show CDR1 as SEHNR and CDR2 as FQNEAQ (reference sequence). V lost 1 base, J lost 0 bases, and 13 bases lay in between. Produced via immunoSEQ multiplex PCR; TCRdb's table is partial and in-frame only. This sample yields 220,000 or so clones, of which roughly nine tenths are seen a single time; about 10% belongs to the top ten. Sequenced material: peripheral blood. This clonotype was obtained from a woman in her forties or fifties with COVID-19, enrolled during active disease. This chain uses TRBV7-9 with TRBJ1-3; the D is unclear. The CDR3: CASSLELGGPSGNTIYF. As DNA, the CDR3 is TGTGCCAGCAGCTTAGAGCTGGGTGGGCCCTCTGGAAACACCATATATTTT.